These T cell receptor beta chains were read from a single sample in a study of blood T cell repertoires in COVID-19. The method was immunoSEQ multiplex PCR; TCRdb's version includes in-frame clones alone and lacks a portion of them. The table records under 200,000 clones, around 81% of them present only once. Sequencing was done on a sample of peripheral blood. The receptors shown here come from a man in his 60s with COVID-19, enrolled during active disease. The conserved cysteine and the conserved F or W are not part of the CDR3 here. Clone size is stated in some rows and not others, as once, few, many or a class when expanded.

v_gene: TRBV18; abundance: -; CDR3aa: ASSPRTETEAF
v_gene: TRBV2; abundance: few; CDR3aa: ASIRSGNYNSPLH
v_gene: TRBV10-3; abundance: -; CDR3aa: AISAAGQGDGYT
v_gene: TRBV6-2/TRBV6-3; abundance: -; CDR3aa: ASSRIGTGREGELF
v_gene: TRBV5-1; abundance: -; CDR3aa: ASSLEEDSPLH
v_gene: TRBV7-9; abundance: -; CDR3aa: ASSHSRSHEQY
v_gene: TRBV6-1; abundance: once; CDR3aa: ASSEWQGGSGYGYT
v_gene: TRBV30; abundance: few; CDR3aa: AWRRGGRYSYNEQF
v_gene: TRBV7-9; abundance: -; CDR3aa: ASSAPGSSGNTIY
v_gene: TRBV5-8; abundance: -; CDR3aa: ASSLVWAQETQY
v_gene: TRBV27; abundance: -; CDR3aa: ASSPAAGSGNTIY
v_gene: TRBV7-3; abundance: -; CDR3aa: ASSSDISYEQY
v_gene: TRBV19; abundance: -; CDR3aa: ASSTHRVQRRNQPQH
v_gene: TRBV5-5; abundance: -; CDR3aa: ASSFTGGLETQY
v_gene: TRBV18; abundance: -; CDR3aa: ASSPPVRGYYNEQF
v_gene: TRBV7-6; abundance: few; CDR3aa: ASSLGGGLQPQH
v_gene: TRBV20-1; abundance: -; CDR3aa: SASGASGANTGELF
v_gene: TRBV7-2; abundance: -; CDR3aa: ASSSPVRNYGYT
v_gene: TRBV7-9; abundance: -; CDR3aa: ASSVGTAGGEKLF
v_gene: TRBV6-4; abundance: -; CDR3aa: ASRDPGQLLEAF
v_gene: TRBV7-9; abundance: -; CDR3aa: ASSLGGGTGNSPLH
v_gene: TRBV28; abundance: -; CDR3aa: ASSFYGNTIY
v_gene: TRBV6-5; abundance: -; CDR3aa: ASSRGDSGNTIY
v_gene: TRBV7-7; abundance: -; CDR3aa: ASSPAAGPWNEQF
v_gene: TRBV11-2; abundance: -; CDR3aa: ASSLRAGVVDREQF
v_gene: TRBV5-6; abundance: few; CDR3aa: ASSSRQGTEAF
v_gene: TRBV7-9; abundance: -; CDR3aa: ASRPRTALNEKLF
v_gene: TRBV2; abundance: -; CDR3aa: ASSYTGDGYT
v_gene: TRBV6-5; abundance: -; CDR3aa: ASSRGLAVYEQF
v_gene: TRBV2; abundance: -; CDR3aa: ATTPRLTNYEQY
v_gene: TRBV5-1; abundance: -; CDR3aa: ASSPGTGNQPQH
v_gene: TRBV18; abundance: -; CDR3aa: ASSPGDGFQPQH
v_gene: TRBV5-1; abundance: -; CDR3aa: ASSLEQGSYNEQF
v_gene: TRBV24-1; abundance: -; CDR3aa: ATSDSNRYDEQY
v_gene: TRBV13; abundance: -; CDR3aa: ASSFSPGLWF
v_gene: TRBV7-8; abundance: -; CDR3aa: ASSLAQGSTGELF
v_gene: TRBV27; abundance: -; CDR3aa: ASKLAGGNEQY
v_gene: TRBV5-6; abundance: -; CDR3aa: ASSLGGQGLYEQY
v_gene: TRBV28; abundance: few; CDR3aa: ASSSLARGRGSTEAF
v_gene: TRBV5-4; abundance: -; CDR3aa: ASSQGQGTGYT
v_gene: TRBV30; abundance: -; CDR3aa: AWRSWGGQLEQY
v_gene: TRBV2; abundance: -; CDR3aa: ASSGDWGSNQPQH
v_gene: TRBV19; abundance: -; CDR3aa: ASSSVTGVGNQPQH